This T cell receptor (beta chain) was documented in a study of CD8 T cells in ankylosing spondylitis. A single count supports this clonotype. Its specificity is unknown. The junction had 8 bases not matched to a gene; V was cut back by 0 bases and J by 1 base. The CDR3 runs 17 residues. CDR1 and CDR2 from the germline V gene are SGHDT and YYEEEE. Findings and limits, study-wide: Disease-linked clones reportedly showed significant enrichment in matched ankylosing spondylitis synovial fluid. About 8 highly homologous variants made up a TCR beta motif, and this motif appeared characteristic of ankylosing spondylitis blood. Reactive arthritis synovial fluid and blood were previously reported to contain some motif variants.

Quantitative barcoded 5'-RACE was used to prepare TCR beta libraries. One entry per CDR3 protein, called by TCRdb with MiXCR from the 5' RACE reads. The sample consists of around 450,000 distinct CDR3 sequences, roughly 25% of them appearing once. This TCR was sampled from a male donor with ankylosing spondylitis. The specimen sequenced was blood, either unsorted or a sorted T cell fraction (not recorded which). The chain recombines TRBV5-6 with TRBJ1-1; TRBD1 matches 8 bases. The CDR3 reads CASSLGLGQDGNTEAFF. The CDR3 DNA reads TGTGCCAGCAGCTTGGGCCTGGGACAGGATGGGAACACTGAAGCTTTCTTT.